The rows below give T cell receptor beta chains drawn from one sample of a study of cytomegalovirus exposure and HLA in healthy donors. Only in-frame clones appear in the TCRdb table, and some are missing; sequencing was by immunoSEQ multiplex PCR. Here the sample spans 200,000 to 250,000 clones, approximately 87% being singletons. Sequencing was done on a sample of PBMCs. The receptors here all came from a man aged 18 to 35 in good health and CMV-seronegative. The CDR3 runs from the conserved cysteine through the conserved F or W. The D gene is left open where the match is weak. Expanded clones get a size class; other rows say once, few or many, or leave the size out.

12	TRBJ2-7	TRBV10-1	.	.	TGCGCCAGCAGTGAGAACAGCTACGAGCAGTACTTC	CASSENSYEQYF
14	TRBJ2-1	TRBV5-6	.	.	TGTGCCAGCAGCAACCGGGACTCTCCGTATGAGCAGTTCTTC	CASSNRDSPYEQFF
18	TRBJ2-6	TRBV4-2	TRBD1	.	TGTGCCAGCAGCCAAGTTCAGGACAGGGGAGCTGGGGCCAACGTCCTGACTTTC	CASSQVQDRGAGANVLTF
14	TRBJ2-3	TRBV2	TRBD2	.	TGTGCCAGCAGTGTTAACGGGGGGGCGGATACGCAGTATTTT	CASSVNGGADTQYF
12	TRBJ1-1	TRBV10-3	TRBD1	few	TGTGCCACGGGACAGACGAACACTGAAGCTTTCTTT	CATGQTNTEAFF
16	TRBJ2-1	TRBV6-6	TRBD2	once	TGTGCCAGCAGCCACTACCTAGCGGGGGGGCCCAATGAGCAGTTCTTC	CASSHYLAGGPNEQFF
14	TRBJ1-2	TRBV7-9	.	once	TGTGCCAGCAGCTTACCAGGGGATAGCTATGGCTACACCTTC	CASSLPGDSYGYTF
14	TRBJ1-1	TRBV6-5	.	once	TGTGCCAGCTCTAATCAGGAGGGGAACACTGAAGCTTTCTTT	CASSNQEGNTEAFF
14	TRBJ1-1	TRBV5-6	TRBD1	few	TGTGCCAGCAAGGGTATAGACAGGGATACTGAAGCTTTCTTT	CASKGIDRDTEAFF
17	TRBJ2-2	TRBV15	.	.	TGTGCCACCAGCAGAGATTTAGGGGCTGCGAACACCGGGGAGCTGTTTTTT	CATSRDLGAANTGELFF
15	TRBJ2-5	TRBV5-4	TRBD2	.	TGTGCCAGCAGCTTGGGGACTAGCTCCGGAGAGACCCAGTACTTC	CASSLGTSSGETQYF
14	TRBJ2-3	TRBV27	TRBD1	.	TGTGCCAGCAGTTTATGGACAGGTGGAGATACGCAGTATTTT	CASSLWTGGDTQYF
13	TRBJ1-1	TRBV6-5	TRBD1	.	TGTGCCAGCAGTCAGGGACAGGTCACTGAAGCTTTCTTT	CASSQGQVTEAFF
17	TRBJ1-2	TRBV19	.	once	TGTGCCAGTACGCTTACGAAAGGACAGAGAGCTAACTATGGCTACACCTTC	CASTLTKGQRANYGYTF
13	TRBJ1-5	TRBV6-5	.	once	TGTGCCAGCAGCTACGAGGGAAATCAGCCCCAGCATTTT	CASSYEGNQPQHF
14	TRBJ1-6	TRBV28	TRBD1	.	TGTGCCAGCAGTCCGACAGGGTGGGATTCACCCCTCCACTTT	CASSPTGWDSPLHF
15	TRBJ2-7	TRBV7-9	.	.	TGTGCCAGCAGCTACAGGGACCAAGGCTCCTACGAGCAGTACTTC	CASSYRDQGSYEQYF
16	TRBJ2-5	TRBV5-4	TRBD2	.	TGTGCCAGCAGCTTGAGAGCGGGGGGGCCCCAAGAGACCCAGTACTTC	CASSLRAGGPQETQYF
19	TRBJ1-1	TRBV13	TRBD1	.	TGTGCCAGCAGCCGCGCGAGATACCGGGACAGGGGGTCGGACACTGAAGCTTTCTTT	CASSRARYRDRGSDTEAFF
13	TRBJ1-2	TRBV7-5	.	.	TGTGCCAGAAGCCCCTACAGGGTAGGGGGCTACACCTTC	CARSPYRVGGYTF
15	TRBJ1-6	TRBV2	TRBD1	once	TGTGCCAGCAGTGAAATGGGACAGGATAATTCACCCCTCCACTTT	CASSEMGQDNSPLHF
16	TRBJ2-7	TRBV4-1	TRBD2	.	TGCGCCAGCAGCCAAGGCAGGTCGGGGGGATCCTACGAGCAGTACTTC	CASSQGRSGGSYEQYF
19	TRBJ2-2	TRBV7-2	TRBD2	.	TGTGCCAGCAGCTTAGTGGGACTAGCGGGGGGGCTCGGCACCGGGGAGCTGTTTTTT	CASSLVGLAGGLGTGELFF
13	TRBJ1-6	TRBV9	.	.	TGTGCCAGCAGCGTAGGGGGGGTTTCACCCCTCCACTTT	CASSVGGVSPLHF
13	TRBJ2-2	TRBV5-1	.	.	TGCGCCAGCAGCTTGGCCGGCACCGGGGAGCTGTTTTTT	CASSLAGTGELFF